The T cell receptor (beta chain) described here comes from a study of memory CD4+ T cells and cytomegalovirus serostatus. Study observations and caveats: Repertoires predicted CMV serostatus with median bootstrapped AUC of around 0.95. 67 of 164 known CMV-associated TCRbeta sequences appeared in CD4+ memory.

As for this clone: Its antigen is not identified.

The CDR3 spans 15 residues. V gave up 2 bases and J gave up 3 bases; unmatched junction bases: 6. Germline CDR1 reads SGHNT; CDR2 reads YENEEA. Single viable CD3+CD4+CD8-CD45RO+ cells were sorted as the memory CD4+ T cells. Clones were sequenced by immunoSEQ multiplex PCR, and TCRdb holds only the in-frame ones, with some missing. Found here are 40,000 to 55,000 clones, around four fifths of them singletons; the top ten hold 0.65% to 0.85%. The chain combines TRBV11-3 with TRBJ2-5, with 7 positions matching TRBD1. What was sequenced was memory CD4+ T cells from blood. The origin of this receptor is an adult in good health and CMV-seronegative. As DNA, the CDR3 is TGTGCCAGCAGCTTAACCGGACAGGACGAAGAGACCCAGTACTTC. Translation: CASSLTGQDEETQYF.